Following are 29 T cell receptor beta chains from one sample sequenced in a study of OX40 agonist ivuxolimab in advanced cancers. Produced via immunoSEQ multiplex PCR; TCRdb's table is partial and in-frame only. Counted here are about 77,000 clones, 85% to 90% occurring once; the ten biggest clones make up around 0.56%. Sequenced material: CD4+ or CD8+ T cells sorted from blood, taken in a trial of the OX40 agonist ivuxolimab. These receptors all stem from an adult with an advanced solid tumor such as melanoma, head and neck, liver or kidney cancer.

The chain joins TRBV18 to TRBJ1-2; D call uncertain. CDR3 size: 17 residues. With 0 bases removed from V and 2 bases from J, the gap between germline ends came to 16 bases. Germline CDR1 is KGHSH and CDR2 is LQKENI. The CDR3 sequence is CASSPPMDLRLNYGYTF. CDR3 DNA: TGTGCCAGCTCACCACCGATGGACCTCCGGCTCAACTATGGCTACACCTTC.

This sequence joins TRBV25-1 and TRBJ1-2; TRBD1 agrees at 8 bases. V shed 3 bases and J 6 bases; nucleotides not matched to a gene: 0. CDR3 size: 12 residues. Per the germline V gene, CDR1 is MGHDK and CDR2 is SYGVNS. The CDR3 nucleotides are TGTGCCAGCAGTGACAGGGGGCATGGCTACACCTTC. The encoded protein is CASSDRGHGYTF.

V is TRBV28 and J is TRBJ1-1; no clear D gene. V was pared by 7 bases and J by 8 bases, with 17 bases between. Germline V CDR1 and CDR2: MDHEN, SYDVKM. This CDR3 spans 13 amino acids. This CDR3 reads CASTFGGRGEAFF. As DNA, the CDR3 is TGTGCCAGCACCTTTGGTGGTAGAGGCGAAGCTTTCTTT.

This chain uses TRBV5-1 with TRBJ1-1; 11 nucleotides agree with TRBD1. The CDR3 extends over 15 amino acids. Per the germline V gene, CDR1 is SGHRS and CDR2 is YFSETQ. With 4 bases clipped from V and 9 bases from J, the junction kept 11 bases outside the gene matches. CDR3 sequence: CASSREGQGELQAFF. The CDR3 coding sequence is TGCGCCAGCAGCCGGGAGGGACAGGGGGAACTACAAGCTTTCTTT.

The chain carries TRBV7-7 and TRBJ2-1; 8 positions agree with TRBD1. This CDR3 comprises 15 residues. Unmatched junction bases numbered 6, after V lost 1 base and J lost 7 bases. Germline loops: CDR1 SSHAT, CDR2 FNYEAQ (reference sequence). The CDR3 bases are TGTGCCAGCAGCTTAGGACAGGGGAATGTTAATGAGCAGTTCTTC. Residues: CASSLGQGNVNEQFF. The complete variable domain, with remaining parts taken from reference TRBV7-7 and TRBJ2-1, reads GAGVSQSPRYKVTKRGQDVTLRCDPISSHATLYWYQQALGQGPEFLTYFNYEAQPDKSGLPSDRFSAERPEGSISTLTIQRTEQRDSAMYRCASSLGQGNVNEQFFGPGTRLTVL.

The rearrangement links TRBV9 to TRBJ2-5; D is perhaps TRBD1 (6 bases). Germline-derived CDR1 and CDR2 are SGDLS and YYNGEE. V was shortened by 2 bases and J by 1 base, with 15 bases between the two germline ends. This CDR3 is 16 amino acids long. The DNA of the CDR3 is TGTGCCAGCAGCGTGGGGTATGGGGGCCTCCAAGAGACCCAGTACTTC. This sequence encodes CASSVGYGGLQETQYF.

The J gene is TRBJ1-3, the V gene TRBV6-5; D is uncertain. The CDR3 spans 14 residues. V dropped 6 bases and J dropped 0 bases, with 9 bases sitting between them. Germline assignment: CDR1 MNHEY and CDR2 SVGAGI. DNA for the CDR3: TGTGCCAGCAGACGACTGAGCTCTGGAAACACCATATATTTT. Translating it yields CASRRLSSGNTIYF.

This chain joins TRBV4-3 and TRBJ1-5; D unresolved. The germline gives CDR1 LGHNA, CDR2 YSLEER. The CDR3 runs 15 residues. V dropped 0 bases and J dropped 0 bases, with 6 bases sitting between them. The CDR3 DNA reads TGCGCCAGCAGCCAAGAGCGTTATAGCAATCAGCCCCAGCATTTT. It translates to CASSQERYSNQPQHF.

The chain has TRBV18 and TRBJ2-5; 14 bases map to TRBD2. The CDR3 is 16 residues long. From germline, CDR1 is KGHSH and CDR2 LQKENI. V trimming: 3 bases; J trimming: 3 bases; junction bases outside the gene matches: 3. In DNA form, the CDR3 reads TGTGCCAGCTCACCTGGACTAGCGGGGGGCGAAGAGACCCAGTACTTC. Translating gives CASSPGLAGGEETQYF.

The rearrangement uses TRBV7-7 and TRBJ2-1, with 8 bases matching TRBD2. CDR1 is SSHAT, CDR2 FNYEAQ, per germline (reference sequence). The length of the CDR3 is 13 residues. The V and J ends lost 10 bases and 7 bases, in that order; junction bases with no gene match: 9. The CDR3 sequence: CATGRLATNEQFF. For the CDR3, the DNA is TGTGCCACCGGCAGACTAGCGACAAATGAGCAGTTCTTC. Looking up the rest from reference TRBV7-7 and TRBJ2-1 gives the full variable domain: GAGVSQSPRYKVTKRGQDVTLRCDPISSHATLYWYQQALGQGPEFLTYFNYEAQPDKSGLPSDRFSAERPEGSISTLTIQRTEQRDSAMYRCATGRLATNEQFFGPGTRLTVL.

The gene calls are TRBV19 and TRBJ1-2, with TRBD1 matching 7 bases. Germline V CDR1 and CDR2: LNHDA, SQIVND (reference sequence). With 1 base clipped from V and 4 bases from J, the junction kept 3 bases outside the gene matches. The CDR3 has 14 amino acids. The CDR3 sequence is CASSIGQGGYGYTF. CDR3 in DNA: TGTGCCAGTAGTATAGGACAGGGCGGCTATGGCTACACCTTC.

The rearrangement joins TRBV2 to TRBJ2-7, with 12 bases aligning to TRBD2. There are 15 residues in the CDR3. Germline loops: CDR1 SNHLY, CDR2 FYNNEI. Trimming at V came to 0 bases and at J to 4 bases, leaving 1 base not matched to a gene. The DNA of the CDR3 is TGTGCCAGCAGTGAAGCCCTAGCGGGAGGGTACGAGCAGTACTTC. It yields the protein CASSEALAGGYEQYF. Using reference TRBV2 and TRBJ2-7 for the parts outside the CDR3, the full variable domain is EPEVTQTPSHQVTQMGQEVILRCVPISNHLYFYWYRQILGQKVEFLVSFYNNEISEKSEIFDDQFSVERPDGSNFTLKIRSTKLEDSAMYFCASSEALAGGYEQYFGPGTRLTVT.

The chain employs TRBV29-1 and TRBJ2-3; D unresolved. Germline V CDR1 and CDR2: SQVTM, ANQGSEA. This CDR3 region has 12 residues. V was trimmed by 4 bases and J by 6 bases, leaving 11 bases between them. CDR3 in DNA: TGCAGCGTTGTGTGGGGTGGCGATACGCAGTATTTT. This gives the protein CSVVWGGDTQYF.

The chain links TRBV15 to TRBJ2-1, with TRBD2 identical over 10 bases. The CDR3 spans 16 residues. V shed 0 bases, J shed 4 bases, and the junction held 3 bases outside the gene matches. Germline assignment: CDR1 LNHNV and CDR2 YYDKDF (reference sequence). The CDR3 nucleotides are TGTGCCACCAGCAGAGACGGTAGCGGGAGGTACAATGAGCAGTTCTTC. Translation: CATSRDGSGRYNEQFF.

The chain joins TRBV27 to TRBJ2-6; D gene ambiguous. The germline V gene encodes CDR1 MNHEY and CDR2 SMNVEV (reference sequence). This CDR3 is 15 amino acids long. Trimming pared 1 base from V and 0 bases from J, leaving 4 bases between. The CDR3 sequence: CASSLWGSGANVLTF. DNA of the CDR3: TGTGCCAGCAGTTTATGGGGCTCTGGGGCCAACGTCCTGACTTTC.

This clone was observed a few times. The rearrangement links TRBV6-1 to TRBJ2-5; 9 positions agree with TRBD1. V lost 6 bases and J lost 2; bases outside the gene matches: 4. This CDR3 region has 14 residues. Germline-derived CDR1 and CDR2 are MNHNS and SASEGT. The CDR3 coding sequence is TGTGCCAGCAGACGGGACAGGGCTCAAGAGACCCAGTACTTC. Translating it yields CASRRDRAQETQYF.

The chain links TRBV4-2 to TRBJ2-1; TRBD1 agrees at 8 bases. Germline V gene sequence: CDR1 LGHNA, CDR2 YNFKEQ. J was trimmed by 3 bases and V by 3 bases; bases with no gene match: 4. The CDR3 covers 15 residues. CDR3 DNA: TGTGCCAGCAGCCACGGACAGGGAGGCTACAATGAGCAGTTCTTC. Amino acid sequence: CASSHGQGGYNEQFF.

Only one count was recorded for this clone. The DNA for the CDR3 is TGCAGCGTTGTCCAGGGGCCCTCTGCCAAAAACATTCAGTACTTC. This translates into CSVVQGPSAKNIQYF. V gene TRBV29-1 combines with J gene TRBJ2-4, with D possibly being TRBD1 (6 bases). The V gene lost 4 bases and the J gene lost 1 base, with 14 bases spanning the gap. The CDR3 is 15 amino acids. Germline V lookup: CDR1 SQVTM, CDR2 ANQGSEA.

The chain combines TRBV7-6 with TRBJ1-4; D not certain. The ends were cut back, 2 bases at V and 8 bases at J, with 24 bases in the middle. The germline CDR1 and CDR2 sequences are SGHVS and FNYEAQ. The CDR3 spans 18 residues. CDR3 DNA sequence: TGTGCCAGCAGCTTATCACCTGATAGGACGGGGATGGGCGAAAAACTGTTTTTT. Its protein product is CASSLSPDRTGMGEKLFF.

The chain links TRBV6-6 to TRBJ2-7, with 8 bases lining up with TRBD2. The CDR3 is 15 residues long. Germline assignment: CDR1 MNHNY and CDR2 SVGAGI (reference sequence). J was trimmed by 2 bases and V by 6 bases; bases with no gene match: 9. CDR3 bases: TGTGCCAGCAGACCAACTAGCGGCGTCACCTACGAGCAGTACTTC. Translation gives CASRPTSGVTYEQYF.

The V and J genes are TRBV6-5 and TRBJ2-6; tentatively, D is TRBD2 (5 bases). The CDR3 consists of 15 residues. Trimming removed 2 bases at V and 1 base at J, with 6 bases between. Germline-derived CDR1 and CDR2 are MNHEY and SVGAGI. CDR3 coding DNA: TGTGCCAGCAGTTACAGAGGGTCTGGGGCCAACGTCCTGACTTTC. Amino acid sequence: CASSYRGSGANVLTF.

The chain has TRBV9 and TRBJ2-1; the D call may be TRBD1 or TRBD2 (5 bases each). The CDR3 sequence is 15 residues long. V dropped 2 bases and J dropped 3 bases, with 12 bases sitting between them. Germline CDR1 is SGDLS and CDR2 is YYNGEE. The CDR3 here is CASSVTGTYYNEQFF. The CDR3 nucleotides are TGTGCCAGCAGCGTTACCGGGACCTACTACAATGAGCAGTTCTTC.

This chain links TRBV30 with TRBJ2-7; D remains unclear. The V gene lost 2 bases and the J gene lost 0 bases, with 5 bases spanning the gap. Looked up from germline, CDR1 is GTSNPN and CDR2 is SVGIG (reference sequence). The CDR3 contains 12 residues. The chain's CDR3 is CAWSLYSYEQYF. CDR3 sequence (DNA): TGTGCCTGGAGTTTGTACTCCTACGAGCAGTACTTC.

This clone was observed a single time. The chain links TRBV18 to TRBJ2-5, with 7 bases matching TRBD2. CDR3 size: 13 residues. Germline V CDR1 and CDR2: KGHSH, LQKENI. The V gene end was trimmed by 4 bases and the J gene end by 4 bases; junction bases not matched to a gene: 3. Written as DNA, the CDR3 is TGTGCCAGCTCACTCGGGAGGAGAGAGACCCAGTACTTC. Translation: CASSLGRRETQYF.

The chain uses TRBV5-4 and TRBJ2-7; D unclear. This CDR3 comprises 15 residues. CDR1 SGHNT and CDR2 YYREEE come from the germline V gene (reference sequence). Trimming took 1 base from V and 7 from J, leaving 18 bases between them. The CDR3 loop reads CASSLQGGASLEQYF. CDR3 nucleotide sequence: TGTGCCAGCAGCTTGCAAGGCGGTGCCAGCTTAGAGCAGTACTTC.

The chain links TRBV9 to TRBJ2-1; no clear D. CDR3 size: 15 residues. Trimming removed 4 bases from V and 0 bases from J, with 11 bases in between. Germline V CDR1 and CDR2: SGDLS, YYNGEE. As DNA, the CDR3 is TGTGCCAGCAGCCCTCGTCCCGCCTCCTACAATGAGCAGTTCTTC. Translated, it gives CASSPRPASYNEQFF.

The chain is built from TRBV30 and TRBJ2-6; 11 bases are a match to TRBD1. J was trimmed by 2 bases and V by 0 bases; bases with no gene match: 9. The CDR3 runs 19 residues. Germline CDR1 GTSNPN, CDR2 SVGIG (reference sequence). The CDR3 spells CAWSVSGQGAGPGANVLTF. DNA of the CDR3: TGTGCCTGGAGTGTATCCGGACAGGGGGCAGGTCCTGGGGCCAACGTCCTGACTTTC.

J is TRBJ1-1 and V is TRBV4-3, with 7 bases that match TRBD1. The trim removed 1 base at V and 4 bases at J, leaving 3 bases unmatched. Germline CDR1 reads LGHNA; CDR2 reads YSLEER. The CDR3 loop spans 14 amino acids. The CDR3 spells CASSQAQGGTEAFF. DNA of the CDR3: TGCGCCAGCAGCCAAGCGCAGGGGGGCACTGAAGCTTTCTTT.

The CDR3 reads CSVTIQADTQYF. CDR3 DNA sequence: TGCAGCGTGACAATACAGGCAGATACGCAGTATTTT. This chain links TRBV29-1 with TRBJ2-3, with a weak D call TRBD1 (5 bases). The CDR3 has 12 residues. Germline V lookup: CDR1 SQVTM, CDR2 ANQGSEA. V was trimmed by 6 bases and J by 4 bases, leaving 11 bases between them.